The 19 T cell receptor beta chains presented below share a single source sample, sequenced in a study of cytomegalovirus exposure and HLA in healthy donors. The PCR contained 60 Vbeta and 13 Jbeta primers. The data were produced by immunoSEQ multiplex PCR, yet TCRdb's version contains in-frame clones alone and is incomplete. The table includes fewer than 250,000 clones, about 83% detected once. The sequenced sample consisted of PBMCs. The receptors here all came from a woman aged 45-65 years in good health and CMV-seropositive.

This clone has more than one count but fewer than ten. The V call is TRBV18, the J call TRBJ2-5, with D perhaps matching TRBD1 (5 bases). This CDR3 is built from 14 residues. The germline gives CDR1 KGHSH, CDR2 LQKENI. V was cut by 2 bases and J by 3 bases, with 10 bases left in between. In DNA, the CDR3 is TGTGCCAGCTCACCAGGGGCAGAAAAAGAGACCCAGTACTTC. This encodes CASSPGAEKETQYF.

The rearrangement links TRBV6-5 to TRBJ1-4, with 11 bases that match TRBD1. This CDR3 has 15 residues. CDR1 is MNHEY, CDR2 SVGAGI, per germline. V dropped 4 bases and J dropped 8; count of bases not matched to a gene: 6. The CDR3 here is CASSSRGQGAEKLFF. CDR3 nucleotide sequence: TGTGCCAGCAGTTCCCGCGGACAGGGGGCGGAAAAACTGTTTTTT.

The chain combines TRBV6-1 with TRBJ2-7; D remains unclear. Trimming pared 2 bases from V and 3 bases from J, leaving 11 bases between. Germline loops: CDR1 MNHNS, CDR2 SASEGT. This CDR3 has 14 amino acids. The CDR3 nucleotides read TGTGCCAGCAGTGAATCCCCCCAGTTCTACGAGCAGTACTTC. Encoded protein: CASSESPQFYEQYF.

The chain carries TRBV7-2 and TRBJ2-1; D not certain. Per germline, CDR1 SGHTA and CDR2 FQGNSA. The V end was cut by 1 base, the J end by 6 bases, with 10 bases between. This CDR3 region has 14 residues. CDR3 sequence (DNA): TGTGCCAGCAGCTTAGAGCGTTTGGGCAATGAGCAGTTCTTC. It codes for CASSLERLGNEQFF.

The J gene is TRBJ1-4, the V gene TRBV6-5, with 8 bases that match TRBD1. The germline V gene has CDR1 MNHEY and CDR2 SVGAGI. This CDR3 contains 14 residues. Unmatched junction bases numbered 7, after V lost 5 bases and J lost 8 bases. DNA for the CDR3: TGTGCCAGCAGTCGGGACAGGACCGGGGAAAAACTGTTTTTT. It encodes CASSRDRTGEKLFF.

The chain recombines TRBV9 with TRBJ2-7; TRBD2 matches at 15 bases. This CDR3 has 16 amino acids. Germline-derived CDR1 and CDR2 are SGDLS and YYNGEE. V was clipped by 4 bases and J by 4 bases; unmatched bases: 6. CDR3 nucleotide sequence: TGTGCCAGCAGCCAAGGGACTAGCGGGGGGTTTTACGAGCAGTACTTC. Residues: CASSQGTSGGFYEQYF.

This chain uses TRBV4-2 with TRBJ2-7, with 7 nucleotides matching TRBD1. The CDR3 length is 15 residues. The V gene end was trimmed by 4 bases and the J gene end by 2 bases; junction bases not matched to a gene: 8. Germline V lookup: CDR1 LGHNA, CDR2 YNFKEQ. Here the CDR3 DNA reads TGTGCCAGCAGCCCCGAGGGGCAGGGGGCCTACGAGCAGTACTTC. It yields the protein CASSPEGQGAYEQYF.

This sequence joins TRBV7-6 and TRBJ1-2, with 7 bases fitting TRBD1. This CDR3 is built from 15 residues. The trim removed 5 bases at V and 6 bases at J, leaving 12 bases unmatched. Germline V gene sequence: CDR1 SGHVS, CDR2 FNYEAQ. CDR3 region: CASSPGFWQGDGYTF. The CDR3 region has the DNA TGTGCCAGCAGCCCGGGGTTCTGGCAGGGGGATGGCTACACCTTC.

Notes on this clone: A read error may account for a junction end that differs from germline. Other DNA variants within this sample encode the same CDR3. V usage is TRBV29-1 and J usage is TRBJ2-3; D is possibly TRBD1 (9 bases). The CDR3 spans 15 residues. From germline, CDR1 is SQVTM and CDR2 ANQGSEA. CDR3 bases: TGCAGCGTTGACCCGGGGGGGACAGGGTGGGATACGCAGTATTTC. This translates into CSVDPGGTGWDTQYF.

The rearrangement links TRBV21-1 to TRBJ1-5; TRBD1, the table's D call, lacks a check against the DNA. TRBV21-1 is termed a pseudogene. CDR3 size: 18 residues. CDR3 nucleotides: TGTGCCAGCAGCAAAGTGATGGCAGGGCCTTATAGCAATCAGCCCCAGCATTTT. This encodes CASSKVMAGPYSNQPQHF.

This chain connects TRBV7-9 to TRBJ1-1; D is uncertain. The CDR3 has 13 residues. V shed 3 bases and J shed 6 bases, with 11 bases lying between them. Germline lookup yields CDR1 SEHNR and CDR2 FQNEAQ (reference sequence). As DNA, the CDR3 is TGTGCCAGCAGCTTCGCGCAAGTGTCTGAAGCTTTCTTT. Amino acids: CASSFAQVSEAFF.

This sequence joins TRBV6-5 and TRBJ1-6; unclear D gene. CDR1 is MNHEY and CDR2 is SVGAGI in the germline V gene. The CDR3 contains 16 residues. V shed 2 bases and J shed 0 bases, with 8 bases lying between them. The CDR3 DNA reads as TGTGCCAGCAGTTACGCATGGAGCTCCTATAATTCACCCCTCCACTTT. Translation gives CASSYAWSSYNSPLHF.

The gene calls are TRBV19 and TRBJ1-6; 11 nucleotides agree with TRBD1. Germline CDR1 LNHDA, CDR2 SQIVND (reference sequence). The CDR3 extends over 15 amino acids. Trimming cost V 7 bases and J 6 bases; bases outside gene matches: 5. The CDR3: CASTPGQGVNSPLHF. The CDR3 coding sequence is TGTGCCAGTACCCCGGGACAGGGGGTTAATTCACCCCTCCACTTT.

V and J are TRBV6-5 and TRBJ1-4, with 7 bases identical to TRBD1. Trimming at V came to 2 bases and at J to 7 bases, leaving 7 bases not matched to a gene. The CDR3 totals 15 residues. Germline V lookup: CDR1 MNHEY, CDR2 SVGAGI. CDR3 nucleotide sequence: TGTGCCAGCAGTTACGAGAGGGGGCGTTCTGAAAAACTGTTTTTT. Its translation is CASSYERGRSEKLFF.

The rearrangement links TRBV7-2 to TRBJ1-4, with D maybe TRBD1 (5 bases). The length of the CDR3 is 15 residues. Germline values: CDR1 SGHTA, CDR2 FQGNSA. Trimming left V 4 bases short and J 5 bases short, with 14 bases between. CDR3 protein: CASSSYRGSNEKLFF. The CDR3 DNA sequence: TGTGCCAGCAGCTCTTACCGGGGGTCCAATGAAAAACTGTTTTTT.

The CDR3 DNA is TGTGCCAGCAGCCCCGGGAGGGAGGTTAAAGATACGCAGTATTTT. This translates into CASSPGREVKDTQYF. The chain links TRBV9 to TRBJ2-3, with 8 bases lining up with TRBD2. Trimming took 4 bases from V and 5 from J; bases not matched to a gene: 9. Germline CDR1 and CDR2: SGDLS and YYNGEE. The CDR3 is 15 amino acids.

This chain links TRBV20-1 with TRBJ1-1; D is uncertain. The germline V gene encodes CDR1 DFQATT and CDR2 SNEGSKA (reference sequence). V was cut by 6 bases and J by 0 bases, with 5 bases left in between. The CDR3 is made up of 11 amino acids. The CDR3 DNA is TGCAGTGCAGCTTTGAACACTGAAGCTTTCTTT. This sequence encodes CSAALNTEAFF.

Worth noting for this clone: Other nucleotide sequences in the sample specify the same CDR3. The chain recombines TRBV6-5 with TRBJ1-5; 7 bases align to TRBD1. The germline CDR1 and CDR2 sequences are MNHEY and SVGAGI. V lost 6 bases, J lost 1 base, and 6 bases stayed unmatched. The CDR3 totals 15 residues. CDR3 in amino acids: CASSRQGLSNQPQHF. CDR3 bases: TGTGCCAGCAGCAGACAGGGTCTGAGCAATCAGCCCCAGCATTTT.

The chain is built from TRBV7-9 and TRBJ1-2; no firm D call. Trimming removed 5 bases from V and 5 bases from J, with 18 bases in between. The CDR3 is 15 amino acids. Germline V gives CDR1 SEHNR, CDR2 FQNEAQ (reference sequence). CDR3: CASSPKAGVGYGYTF. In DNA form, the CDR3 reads TGTGCCAGCAGCCCAAAGGCCGGGGTCGGGTATGGCTACACCTTC. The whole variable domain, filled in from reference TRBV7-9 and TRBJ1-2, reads DTGVSQNPRHKITKRGQNVTFRCDPISEHNRLYWYRQTLGQGPEFLTYFQNEAQLEKSRLLSDRFSAERPKGSFSTLEIQRTEQGDSAMYLCASSPKAGVGYGYTFGSGTRLTVV.